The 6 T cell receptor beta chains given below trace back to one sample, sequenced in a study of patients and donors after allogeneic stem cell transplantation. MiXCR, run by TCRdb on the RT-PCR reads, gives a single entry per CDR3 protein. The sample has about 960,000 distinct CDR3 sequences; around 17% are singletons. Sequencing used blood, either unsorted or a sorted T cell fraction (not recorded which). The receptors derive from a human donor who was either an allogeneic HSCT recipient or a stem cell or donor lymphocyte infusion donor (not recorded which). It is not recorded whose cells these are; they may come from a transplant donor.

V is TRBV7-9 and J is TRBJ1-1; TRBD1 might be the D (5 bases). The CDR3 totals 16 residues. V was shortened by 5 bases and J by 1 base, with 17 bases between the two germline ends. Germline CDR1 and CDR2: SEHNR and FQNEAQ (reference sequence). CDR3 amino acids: CASSDRGARGNTEAFF. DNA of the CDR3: TGTGCCAGCAGCGACCGGGGCGCGAGGGGGAACACTGAAGCTTTCTTT.

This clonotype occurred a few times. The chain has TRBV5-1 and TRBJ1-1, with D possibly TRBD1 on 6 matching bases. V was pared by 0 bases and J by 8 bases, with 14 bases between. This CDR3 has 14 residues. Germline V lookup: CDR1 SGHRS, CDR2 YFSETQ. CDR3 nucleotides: TGCGCCAGCAGCTTGGTAGAGGCCCAGGGGGAAGCTTTCTTT. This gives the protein CASSLVEAQGEAFF. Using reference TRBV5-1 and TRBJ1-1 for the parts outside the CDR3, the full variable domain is KAGVTQTPRYLIKTRGQQVTLSCSPISGHRSVSWYQQTPGQGLQFLFEYFSETQRNKGNFPGRFSGRQFSNSRSEMNVSTLELGDSALYLCASSLVEAQGEAFFGQGTRLTVV.

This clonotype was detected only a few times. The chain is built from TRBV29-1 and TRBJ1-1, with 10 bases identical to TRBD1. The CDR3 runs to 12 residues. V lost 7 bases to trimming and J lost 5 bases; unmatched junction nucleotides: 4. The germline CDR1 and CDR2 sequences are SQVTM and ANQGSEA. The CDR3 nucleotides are TGCAGCGGGGACAGGGGAGGAACTGAAGCTTTCTTT. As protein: CSGDRGGTEAFF.

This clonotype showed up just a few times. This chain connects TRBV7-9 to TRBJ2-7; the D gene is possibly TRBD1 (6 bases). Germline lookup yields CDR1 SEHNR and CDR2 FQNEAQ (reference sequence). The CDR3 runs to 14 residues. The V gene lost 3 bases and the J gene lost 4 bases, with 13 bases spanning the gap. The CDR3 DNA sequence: TGTGCCAGCAGCTTCGGGGCAGGGGTATACGAGCAGTACTTC. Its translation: CASSFGAGVYEQYF.

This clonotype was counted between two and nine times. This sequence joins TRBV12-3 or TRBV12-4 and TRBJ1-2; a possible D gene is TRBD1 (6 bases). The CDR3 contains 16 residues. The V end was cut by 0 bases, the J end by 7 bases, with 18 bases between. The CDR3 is CASSLALGGYGGGYTF. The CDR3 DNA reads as TGTGCCAGCAGTTTAGCGCTCGGGGGCTACGGGGGTGGCTACACCTTC.

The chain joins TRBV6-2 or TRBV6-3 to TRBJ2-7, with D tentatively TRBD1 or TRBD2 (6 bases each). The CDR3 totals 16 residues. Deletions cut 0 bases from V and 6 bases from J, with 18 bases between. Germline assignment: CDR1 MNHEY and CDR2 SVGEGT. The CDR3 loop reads CASSYSTIGGTAEQYF. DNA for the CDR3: TGTGCCAGCAGTTACTCGACCATAGGGGGGACGGCCGAGCAGTACTTC.